The entry below describes one T cell receptor beta chain. Clones were read by immunoSEQ multiplex PCR, and TCRdb kept only the in-frame ones, dropping some. The sample yields roughly 200,000 clones, 72% seen once. This entry is derived from a study of cytotoxic CD8 clonotypes in ibrutinib-treated CLL. The germline V gene encodes CDR1 DFQATT and CDR2 SNEGSKA (reference sequence). Trimming pared 4 bases from V and 6 bases from J, leaving 7 bases between. The CDR3 is made up of 11 amino acids. The sequencing here drew on PBMCs, taken after 24 months of ibrutinib treatment. This chain uses TRBV20-1 with TRBJ2-1, with D hard to call. The TCR sequence derives from a human donor with chronic lymphocytic leukemia. The DNA of the CDR3 is TGCAGTGCTAACGCCCCCAATGAGCAGTTCTTC. Its translation: CSANAPNEQFF.